Following are 9 T cell receptor beta chains from one sample sequenced in a study of Graves' ophthalmopathy and Graves' hyperthyroidism. For repertoire sequencing, the TCR beta CDR3 regions were amplified from RNA transcripts. Second-round multiplex PCR came after a first-round RT-PCR that employed HTBI primers. TCRdb passed the multiplex PCR reads through MiXCR, listing each CDR3 protein once. The top ten hold 11% of the sample, which has approximately 1.2 million distinct CDR3 sequences, 35% to 45% seen once. Source material: peripheral blood or thyroid tissue (not recorded which). These receptors were taken from an adult man with Graves' hyperthyroidism.

The gene calls are TRBV10-3 and TRBJ1-1, with 10 bases that match TRBD1. The CDR3 is 14 amino acids. Per the germline V gene, CDR1 is ENHRY and CDR2 is SYGVKD. With 6 bases clipped from V and 4 bases from J, the junction kept 5 bases outside the gene matches. This CDR3 reads CAISVTGGGTEAFF. In DNA, the CDR3 is TGTGCCATCAGCGTGACAGGGGGCGGCACTGAAGCTTTCTTT.

The chain is built from TRBV9 and TRBJ2-7, with a tentative D call TRBD2 (5 bases). Trimming stripped 3 bases from V and 6 bases from J, with 19 bases between. The length of the CDR3 is 15 residues. CDR1 and CDR2 from the germline V gene are SGDLS and YYNGEE. As DNA, the CDR3 is TGTGCCAGCAGCGCTCACGGCGCCGGGGTCGGCGAGCAGTACTTC. It is translated as CASSAHGAGVGEQYF.

This clonotype was found once. V gene TRBV9 combines with J gene TRBJ1-1, with D perhaps TRBD1 (5 bases). The length of the CDR3 is 16 residues. Trimming left V 5 bases short and J 0 bases short, with 17 bases between. Germline-derived CDR1 and CDR2 are SGDLS and YYNGEE. The DNA for the CDR3 is TGTGCCAGCAGTTTAAGGTTGGGGCAGATGAACACTGAAGCTTTCTTT. Its translation: CASSLRLGQMNTEAFF.

The chain joins TRBV12-3 or TRBV12-4 to TRBJ1-2; D ambiguous. This CDR3 contains 14 residues. Between the trimmed V and J ends, which lost 6 bases and 4 bases, there was a span of 15 bases. The CDR3 DNA reads TGTGCCAGCAGCTCGGCCGGGCCAGGCTATGGCTACACCTTC. This sequence encodes CASSSAGPGYGYTF.

The chain recombines TRBV10-3 with TRBJ1-6; 7 bases fit TRBD1. With 8 bases clipped from V and 9 bases from J, the junction kept 10 bases outside the gene matches. The CDR3 has 14 residues. Germline values: CDR1 ENHRY, CDR2 SYGVKD. The CDR3 here is CAIETGPGGSPLHF. In DNA, the CDR3 is TGTGCCATCGAGACTGGGCCAGGGGGTTCACCCCTCCACTTT.

This clonotype came up once. A much larger clone lies a single base off, so this may be a read error. A read error is likely, as this CDR3 ends without the conserved phenylalanine or tryptophan. Written as DNA, the CDR3 is TGTGCCACCAGCAGTAAAGACAGGTTGAAAGAGACCCAGTACCTC. Translated, it gives CATSSKDRLKETQYL. The chain is built from TRBV15 and TRBJ2-5; D possibly corresponds to TRBD1 (6 bases). Looked up from germline, CDR1 is LNHNV and CDR2 is YYDKDF (reference sequence). This CDR3 comprises 15 residues. V was cut by 3 bases and J by 3 bases, with 14 bases left in between.

V and J are TRBV6-5 and TRBJ1-6; perhaps TRBD1 as D (5 bases). CDR3 size: 15 residues. Germline V gives CDR1 MNHEY, CDR2 SVGAGI. The ends were cut back, 5 bases at V and 9 bases at J, with 17 bases in the middle. The CDR3 protein is CASSPLGGGISPLHF. CDR3 DNA sequence: TGTGCCAGCAGTCCCCTAGGTGGGGGTATTTCACCCCTCCACTTT.

This clonotype was counted only a few times. This may stem from a read error, because a much larger clone lies one nucleotide away. J is TRBJ1-1 and V is TRBV12-3 or TRBV12-4; 10 nucleotides agree with TRBD1. The CDR3 has 14 residues. V was pared by 6 bases and J by 6 bases, with 7 bases of the junction left unmatched. The DNA of the CDR3 is TGTGCCAGCAGCTGGACAGGGGGGTTCGCTGAAGCTTTCTTT. Translated, it gives CASSWTGGFAEAFF.

This clonotype was picked up a small number of times. The chain carries TRBV4-3 and TRBJ2-7, with D tentatively TRBD2 (6 bases). Germline loops: CDR1 LGHNA, CDR2 YSLEER. Trimming cost V 2 bases and J 4 bases, with 15 bases left between them. The CDR3 has 15 amino acids. In DNA form, the CDR3 reads TGCGCCAGCAGCCAACTTTGGCGGGGAGGTTACGAGCAGTACTTC. This encodes CASSQLWRGGYEQYF.